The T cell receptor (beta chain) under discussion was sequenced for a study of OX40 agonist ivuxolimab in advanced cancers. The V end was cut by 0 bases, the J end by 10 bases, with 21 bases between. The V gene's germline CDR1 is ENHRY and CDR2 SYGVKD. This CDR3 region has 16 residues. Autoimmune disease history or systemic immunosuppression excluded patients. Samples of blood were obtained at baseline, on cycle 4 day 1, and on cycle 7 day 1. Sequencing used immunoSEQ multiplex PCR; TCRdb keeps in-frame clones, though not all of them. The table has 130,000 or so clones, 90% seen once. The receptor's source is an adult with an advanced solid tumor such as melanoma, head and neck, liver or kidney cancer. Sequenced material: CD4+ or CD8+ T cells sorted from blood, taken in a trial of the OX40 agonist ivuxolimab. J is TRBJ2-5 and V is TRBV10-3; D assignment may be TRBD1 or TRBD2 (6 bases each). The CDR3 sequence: CAISESTGAPVVFQYF. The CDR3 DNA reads TGTGCCATCAGTGAGTCAACGGGGGCGCCGGTTGTTTTCCAGTACTTC.